The clone carrying this T cell receptor (beta chain) was picked up a small number of times. Its antigen is still unknown. Here immunoSEQ multiplex PCR was the method, and the copy in TCRdb shows in-frame clones only, minus some. Of approximately 130,000 clones detected, approximately 86% appear once; the ten largest clones hold around 5%. The germline V and J ends were trimmed by 6 bases and 6 bases, with 20 bases remaining between them. Germline assignment: CDR1 MDHEN and CDR2 SYDVKM. This CDR3 comprises 15 residues. These data come from a study of T cell responses to AZD1222 COVID-19 vaccine. Pooled in the analysis were second doses at about 4 or about 12 weeks. General study findings and limits: Close to half of all spike-specific TCRs reportedly target regions of the variants that are unmutated. Repertoires in all cases were sampled only once the peak T cell response had passed.

Material: peripheral blood, obtained 28 days after the second AZD1222 dose. The rearrangement links TRBV28 to TRBJ1-2; no firm D call. This clonotype was sampled from an adult who received the AZD1222 COVID-19 vaccine. This CDR3 reads CASSEMSLRMDGYTF. CDR3 in DNA: TGTGCCAGCAGCGAGATGTCCCTAAGGATGGATGGCTACACCTTC.